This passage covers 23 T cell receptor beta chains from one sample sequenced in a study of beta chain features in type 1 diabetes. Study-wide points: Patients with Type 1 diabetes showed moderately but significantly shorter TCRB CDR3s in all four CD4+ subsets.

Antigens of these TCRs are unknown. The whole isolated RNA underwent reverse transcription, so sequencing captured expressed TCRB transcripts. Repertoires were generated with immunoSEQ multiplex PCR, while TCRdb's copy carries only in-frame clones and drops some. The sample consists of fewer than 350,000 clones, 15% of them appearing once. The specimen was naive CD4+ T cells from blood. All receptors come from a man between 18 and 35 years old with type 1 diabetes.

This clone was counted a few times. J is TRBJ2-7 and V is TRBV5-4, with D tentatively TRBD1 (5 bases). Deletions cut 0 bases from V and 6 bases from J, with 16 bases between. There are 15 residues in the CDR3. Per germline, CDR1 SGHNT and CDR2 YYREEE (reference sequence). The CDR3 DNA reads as TGTGCCAGCAGCTTGGAGGCCAGGACACGCGGCGAGCAGTACTTC. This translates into CASSLEARTRGEQYF.

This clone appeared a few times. The DNA for the CDR3 is TGTGCCAGCTCACTCGAGGAGATTCCCGACTACGAGCAGTACTTC. It specifies CASSLEEIPDYEQYF. V is TRBV18 and J is TRBJ2-7; D is uncertain. Trimming shortened V by 4 bases and J by 3 bases, and 16 bases separated the two germline ends. The CDR3 length is 15 residues. In germline, CDR1 is KGHSH, CDR2 LQKENI.

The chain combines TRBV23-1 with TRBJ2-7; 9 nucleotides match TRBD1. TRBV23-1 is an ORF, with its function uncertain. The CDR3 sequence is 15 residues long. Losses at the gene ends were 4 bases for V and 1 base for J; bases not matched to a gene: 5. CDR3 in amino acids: CASSPRGTGSYEQYF. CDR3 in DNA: TGCGCCAGCAGTCCCCGGGGGACAGGGTCCTACGAGCAGTACTTC.

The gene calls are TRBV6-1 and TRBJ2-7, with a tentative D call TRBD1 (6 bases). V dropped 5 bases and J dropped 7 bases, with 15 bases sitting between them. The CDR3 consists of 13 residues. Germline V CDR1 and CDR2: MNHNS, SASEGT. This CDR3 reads CASSLTQGLEQYF. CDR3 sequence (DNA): TGTGCCAGCAGTCTTACACAGGGATTGGAGCAGTACTTC.

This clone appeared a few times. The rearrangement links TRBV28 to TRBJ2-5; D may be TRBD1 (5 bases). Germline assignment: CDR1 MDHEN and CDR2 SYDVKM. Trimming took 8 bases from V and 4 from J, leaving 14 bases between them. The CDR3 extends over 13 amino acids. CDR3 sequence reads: CASGDSWGETQYF. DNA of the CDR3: TGTGCCAGCGGAGACAGTTGGGGAGAGACCCAGTACTTC.

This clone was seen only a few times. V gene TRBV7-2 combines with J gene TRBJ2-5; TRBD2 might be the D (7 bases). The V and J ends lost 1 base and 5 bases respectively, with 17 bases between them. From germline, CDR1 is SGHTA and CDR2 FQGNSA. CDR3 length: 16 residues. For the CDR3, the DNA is TGTGCCAGCAGCTTAGTGGCGGGGGCCTTTCGGGAGACCCAGTACTTC. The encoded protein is CASSLVAGAFRETQYF.

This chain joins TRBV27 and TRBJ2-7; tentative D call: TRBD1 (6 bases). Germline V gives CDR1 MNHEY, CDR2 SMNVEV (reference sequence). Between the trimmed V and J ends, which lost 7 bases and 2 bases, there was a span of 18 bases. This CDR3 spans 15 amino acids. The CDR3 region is CASKDRPSLTYEQYF. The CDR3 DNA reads TGTGCCAGCAAGGACAGACCTAGCCTTACCTACGAGCAGTACTTC.

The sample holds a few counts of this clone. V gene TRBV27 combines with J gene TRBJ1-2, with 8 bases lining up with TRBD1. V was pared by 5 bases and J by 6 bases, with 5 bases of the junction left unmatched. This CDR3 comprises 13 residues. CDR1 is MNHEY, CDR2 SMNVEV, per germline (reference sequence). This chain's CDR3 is CASSRTGPHGYTF. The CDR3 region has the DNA TGTGCCAGCAGTAGGACAGGGCCCCATGGCTACACCTTC.

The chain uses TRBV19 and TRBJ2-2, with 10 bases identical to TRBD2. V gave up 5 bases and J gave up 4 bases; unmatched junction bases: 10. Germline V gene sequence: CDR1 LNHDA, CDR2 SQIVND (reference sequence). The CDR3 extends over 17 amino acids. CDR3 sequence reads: CASSPRRGLAATGELFF. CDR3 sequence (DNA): TGTGCCAGTAGTCCCCGGCGTGGACTAGCGGCCACCGGGGAGCTGTTTTTT.

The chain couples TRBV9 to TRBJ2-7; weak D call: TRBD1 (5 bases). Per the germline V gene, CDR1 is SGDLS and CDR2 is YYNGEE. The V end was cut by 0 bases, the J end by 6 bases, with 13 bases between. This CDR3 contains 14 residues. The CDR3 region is CASSVEAGLGEQYF. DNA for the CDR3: TGTGCCAGCAGCGTAGAGGCAGGGCTGGGCGAGCAGTACTTC.

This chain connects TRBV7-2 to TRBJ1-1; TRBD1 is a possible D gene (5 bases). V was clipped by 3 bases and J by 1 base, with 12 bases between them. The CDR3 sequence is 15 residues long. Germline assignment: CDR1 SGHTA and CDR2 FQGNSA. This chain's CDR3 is CASSFGGGKNTEAFF. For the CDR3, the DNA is TGTGCCAGCAGCTTTGGGGGAGGGAAGAACACTGAAGCTTTCTTT. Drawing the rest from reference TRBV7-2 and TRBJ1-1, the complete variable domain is GAGVSQSPSNKVTEKGKDVELRCDPISGHTALYWYRQSLGQGLEFLIYFQGNSAPDKSGLPSDRFSAERTGGSVSTLTIQRTQQEDSAVYLCASSFGGGKNTEAFFGQGTRLTVV.

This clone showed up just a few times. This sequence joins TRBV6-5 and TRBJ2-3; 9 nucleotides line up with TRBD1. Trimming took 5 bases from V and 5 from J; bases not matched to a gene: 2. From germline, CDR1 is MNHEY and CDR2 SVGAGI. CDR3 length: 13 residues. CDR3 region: CASSVDRGDTQYF. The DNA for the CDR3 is TGTGCCAGCAGTGTGGACAGGGGAGATACGCAGTATTTT.

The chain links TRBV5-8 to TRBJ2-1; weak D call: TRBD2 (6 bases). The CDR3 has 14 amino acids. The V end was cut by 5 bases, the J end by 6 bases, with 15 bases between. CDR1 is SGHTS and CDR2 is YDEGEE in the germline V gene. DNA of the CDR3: TGTGCCAGCAGTCGGGGGACCCCTCGCAATGAGCAGTTCTTC. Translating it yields CASSRGTPRNEQFF. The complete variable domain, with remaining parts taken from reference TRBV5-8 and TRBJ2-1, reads EAGVTQSPTHLIKTRGQQATLRCSPISGHTSVYWYQQALGLGLQFLLWYDEGEERNRGNFPPRFSGRQFPNYSSELNVNALELEDSALYLCASSRGTPRNEQFFGPGTRLTVL.

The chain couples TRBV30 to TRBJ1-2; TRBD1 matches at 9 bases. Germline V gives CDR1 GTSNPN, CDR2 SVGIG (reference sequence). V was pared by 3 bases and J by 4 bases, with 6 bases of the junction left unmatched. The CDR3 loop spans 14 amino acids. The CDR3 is CAWSTDRGSYGYTF. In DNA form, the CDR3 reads TGTGCCTGGAGCACGGACAGGGGAAGCTATGGCTACACCTTC.

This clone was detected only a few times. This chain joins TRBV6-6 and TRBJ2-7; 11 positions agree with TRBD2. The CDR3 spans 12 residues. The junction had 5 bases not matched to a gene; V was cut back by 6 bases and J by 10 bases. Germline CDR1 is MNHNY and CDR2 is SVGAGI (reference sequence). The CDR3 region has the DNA TGTGCCAGCAGGGGTGGGACTAGCGGTCAGTACTTC. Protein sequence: CASRGGTSGQYF.

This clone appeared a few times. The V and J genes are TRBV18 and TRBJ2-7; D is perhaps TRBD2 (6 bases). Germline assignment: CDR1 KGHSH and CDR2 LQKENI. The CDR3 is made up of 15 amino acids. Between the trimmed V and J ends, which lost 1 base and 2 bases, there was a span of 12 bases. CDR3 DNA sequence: TGTGCCAGCTCACCACGCGGGGCCTCCCCCTACGAGCAGTACTTC. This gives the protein CASSPRGASPYEQYF. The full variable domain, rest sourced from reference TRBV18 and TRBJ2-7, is NAGVMQNPRHLVRRRGQEARLRCSPMKGHSHVYWYRQLPEEGLKFMVYLQKENIIDESGMPKERFSAEFPKEGPSILRIQQVVRGDSAAYFCASSPRGASPYEQYFGPGTRLTVT.

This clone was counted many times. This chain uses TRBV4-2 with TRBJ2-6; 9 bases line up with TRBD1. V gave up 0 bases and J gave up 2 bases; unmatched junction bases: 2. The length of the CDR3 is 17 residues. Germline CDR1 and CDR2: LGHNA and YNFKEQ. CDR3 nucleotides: TGTGCCAGCAGCCAAGAAGGGACAGGGACTGGGGCCAACGTCCTGACTTTC. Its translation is CASSQEGTGTGANVLTF.

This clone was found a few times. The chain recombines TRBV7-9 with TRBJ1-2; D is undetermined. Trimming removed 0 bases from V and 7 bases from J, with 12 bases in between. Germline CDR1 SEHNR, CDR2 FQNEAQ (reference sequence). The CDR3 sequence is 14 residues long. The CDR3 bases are TGTGCCAGCAGCTTAGCGTCAACAGTGCGTGGCTACACCTTC. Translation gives CASSLASTVRGYTF.

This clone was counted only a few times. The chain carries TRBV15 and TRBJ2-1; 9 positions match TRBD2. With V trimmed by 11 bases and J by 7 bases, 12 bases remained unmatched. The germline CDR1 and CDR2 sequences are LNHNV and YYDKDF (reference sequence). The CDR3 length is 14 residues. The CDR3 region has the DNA TGTGCCGCCATGGGCGGGGGGGCAAGAAATGAGCAGTTCTTC. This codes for CAAMGGGARNEQFF.

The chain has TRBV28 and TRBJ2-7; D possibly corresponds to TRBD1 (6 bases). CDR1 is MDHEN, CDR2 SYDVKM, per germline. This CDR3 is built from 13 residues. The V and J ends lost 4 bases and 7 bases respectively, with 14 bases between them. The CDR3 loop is CASSSQQGGEQYF. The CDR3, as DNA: TGTGCCAGCAGTTCCCAACAGGGTGGGGAGCAGTACTTC.

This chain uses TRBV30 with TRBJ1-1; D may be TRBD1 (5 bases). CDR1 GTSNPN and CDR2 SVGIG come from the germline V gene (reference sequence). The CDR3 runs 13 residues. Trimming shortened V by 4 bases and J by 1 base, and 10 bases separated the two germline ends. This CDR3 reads CAWTRGANTEAFF. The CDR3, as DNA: TGTGCCTGGACAAGGGGCGCGAACACTGAAGCTTTCTTT.

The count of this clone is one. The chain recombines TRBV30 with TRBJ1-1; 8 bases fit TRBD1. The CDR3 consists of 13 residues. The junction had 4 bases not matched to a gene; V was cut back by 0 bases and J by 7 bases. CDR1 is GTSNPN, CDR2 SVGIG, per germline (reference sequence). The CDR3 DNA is TGTGCCTGGAGTGTACTTGACAGGGGTGAAGCTTTCTTT. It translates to CAWSVLDRGEAFF.

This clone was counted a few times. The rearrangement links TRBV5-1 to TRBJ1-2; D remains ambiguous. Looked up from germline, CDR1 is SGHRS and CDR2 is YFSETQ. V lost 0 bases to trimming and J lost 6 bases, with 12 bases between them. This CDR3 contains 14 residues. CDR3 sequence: CASSLGPLEDGYTF. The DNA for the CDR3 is TGCGCCAGCAGCTTGGGACCCCTCGAGGATGGCTACACCTTC.